Listed here are 2 T cell receptor beta chains from one sample, sequenced in a study of blood T cells in healthy people across ages (dated by TCRdb to between 2014 and 2017). Libraries were made using 5' RACE. Sequencing relied on an Illumina HiSeq 2500. The second PCR ran for roughly 6 to 11 cycles and used a J-beta primer mix along with a sample-barcoded 5' primer. TCRdb reran the public reads through fastp at Q25 and MiXCR, keeping productive beta chains. Duplicate CDR3 protein sequences are folded into a single record with the most common DNA and genes. The sample has fewer than 1,000,000 distinct CDR3 sequences on record, less than 60% of them singletons. 15% to 20% of the sample belongs to the ten largest clones. Sequenced: blood. Receptors originate from a man aged 80 or over in good health.

In the case of this clonotype: One junction end disagrees with the germline gene, perhaps due to a read error. The rearrangement links TRBV12-3 or TRBV12-4 to TRBJ2-2; 7 bases are a match to TRBD1. This CDR3 has 14 residues. CDR3 loop: CASTLTGAYGELFF. The CDR3 bases are TGTGCCAGCACTTTAACAGGGGCGTACGGGGAGCTGTTTTTT.

This clonotype was recorded only once. This sequence joins TRBV7-9 and TRBJ2-7; the D gene is possibly TRBD2 (6 bases). The V gene lost 1 base and the J gene lost 6 bases, with 13 bases spanning the gap. The CDR3 contains 14 residues. Per the germline V gene, CDR1 is SEHNR and CDR2 is FQNEAQ (reference sequence). Here the CDR3 DNA reads TGTGCCAGCAGCTTAGTTGGAGGGCCGAGCGAGCAGTACTTC. This gives the protein CASSLVGGPSEQYF.